This T cell receptor beta chain was retrieved from a study of CD8+ T cells in alopecia areata. General study findings and limits: Scalp clonality and expanded CD8+ clones among the top 100 showed significant decreases with tofacitinib. Since there was just one nonresponder, nobody can yet say how baseline CD8+ expansion ties to response.

Between the trimmed V and J ends, which lost 4 bases and 5 bases, there was a span of 14 bases. CDR3 length: 14 amino acids. CDR1 SGHRS and CDR2 YFSETQ come from the germline V gene. About this clone itself: The antigen is unknown.

Indicated treatment: oral pan-JAK inhibitor, 5-10 mg twice daily. Specimens obtained from alopecia areata patients comprised lesional scalp punch biopsies and peripheral blood. As the sequencing template, cDNA was produced by extracting RNA and reverse transcribing it. Clones were sequenced by immunoSEQ multiplex PCR, and TCRdb holds only the in-frame ones, with some missing. The sample contains roughly 210,000 clones, around two fifths of which appear only once. The input for sequencing was CD4+ T cells sorted from blood, taken at approximately week 36, from a patient treated with tofacitinib. The gene calls are TRBV5-1 and TRBJ2-3; a weak D match, TRBD2 (5 bases). This clonotype was sampled from a human donor with alopecia areata. The CDR3, as DNA: TGCGCCAGCAGCGCGGATATAGGAGGAGATACGCAGTATTTT. Encoded protein: CASSADIGGDTQYF. Complete variable domain (other parts from reference TRBV5-1 and TRBJ2-3): KAGVTQTPRYLIKTRGQQVTLSCSPISGHRSVSWYQQTPGQGLQFLFEYFSETQRNKGNFPGRFSGRQFSNSRSEMNVSTLELGDSALYLCASSADIGGDTQYFGPGTRLTVL.